Following are 19 T cell receptor beta chains from one sample sequenced in a study of blood T cell repertoires in COVID-19 (dated by TCRdb to 2020 to 2021). Libraries were made using the immunoSEQ multiplex PCR assay. TCRdb holds this immuneACCESS table with in-frame rearrangements only. Some clones are missing; in checked studies, unresolved V genes explain under half, and the rest has no known cause. This sample lists approximately 200,000 clones; approximately 91% were detected once. 2.1% of the sample comes from the top ten. The sequencing input was peripheral blood. Receptors originate from a man in his sixties or seventies with active or convalescent COVID-19.

The chain employs TRBV11-3 and TRBJ2-3; possible D gene TRBD1, 7 bases. This CDR3 has 14 amino acids. The germline CDR1 and CDR2 sequences are SGHNT and YENEEA. V dropped 3 bases and J dropped 8 bases, with 15 bases sitting between them. The CDR3 coding sequence is TGTGCCAGCAGCTTTAGGGCAGGGGGAGGTACGCAGTATTTT. It translates to CASSFRAGGGTQYF.

The V call is TRBV29-1, the J call TRBJ2-1; 7 bases align to TRBD2. CDR3 length equals 11 residues. Looked up from germline, CDR1 is SQVTM and CDR2 is ANQGSEA. V shed 4 bases and J 6 bases; nucleotides not matched to a gene: 0. The CDR3 nucleotides are TGCAGCGTTGGCGGGGGCAATGAGCAGTTCTTC. This translates into CSVGGGNEQFF.

This chain connects TRBV7-8 to TRBJ1-2; no clear D. Germline V gives CDR1 SGHVS, CDR2 FQNEAQ. CDR3 length: 12 amino acids. Trimming removed 5 bases from V and 4 bases from J, with 8 bases in between. CDR3 sequence: CASSPNSYGYTF. DNA of the CDR3: TGTGCCAGCAGCCCCAACAGCTATGGCTACACCTTC. Full variable domain (rest looked up from reference TRBV7-8 and TRBJ1-2): GAGVSQSPRYKVAKRGQDVALRCDPISGHVSLFWYQQALGQGPEFLTYFQNEAQLDKSGLPSDRFFAERPEGSVSTLKIQRTQQEDSAVYLCASSPNSYGYTFGSGTRLTVV.

The chain employs TRBV27 and TRBJ2-7, with D unresolved. CDR3 length equals 13 residues. V was clipped by 2 bases and J by 2 bases, with 7 bases between them. Germline CDR1 is MNHEY and CDR2 is SMNVEV (reference sequence). In nucleotides, the CDR3 is TGTGCCAGCAGTTTAGGGCCCGCCTACGAGCAGTACTTC. Amino acids: CASSLGPAYEQYF.

The V call is TRBV7-9, the J call TRBJ1-2; no clear D gene. The CDR3 consists of 12 residues. Germline-derived CDR1 and CDR2 are SEHNR and FQNEAQ (reference sequence). Trimming shortened V by 2 bases and J by 8 bases, and 9 bases separated the two germline ends. The CDR3 protein is CASSLSNGGYTF. Written as DNA, the CDR3 is TGTGCCAGCAGCTTATCCAATGGCGGCTACACCTTC.

The rearrangement uses TRBV12-5 and TRBJ1-1; 7 positions match TRBD1. From germline, CDR1 is LGHNT and CDR2 FRNRAP. The junction had 9 bases not matched to a gene; V was cut back by 1 base and J by 10 bases. CDR3 length: 14 residues. The CDR3 DNA is TGTGCTAGTGGTTTGGACCGACAGGGTGGGGGAGCTTTCTTT. Encoded protein: CASGLDRQGGGAFF.

This clone came up a few times. In DNA form, the CDR3 reads TGTGCCAGCACTAATTGGGGGGTCCCTGGAAATGAGCAGTTCTTC. It encodes CASTNWGVPGNEQFF. The V call is TRBV6-6, the J call TRBJ2-1; maybe TRBD2 (6 bases). CDR1 and CDR2 (germline): MNHNY, SVGAGI (reference sequence). The ends were cut back, 7 bases at V and 7 bases at J, with 20 bases in the middle. The CDR3 is 15 amino acids.

The rearrangement uses TRBV5-1 and TRBJ1-4, with 9 positions matching TRBD1. Germline V lookup: CDR1 SGHRS, CDR2 YFSETQ. The CDR3 totals 14 residues. Trimming cost V 4 bases and J 8 bases; bases outside gene matches: 6. CDR3 sequence reads: CASSPTGGKEKLFF. As DNA, the CDR3 is TGCGCCAGCAGCCCGACAGGGGGTAAGGAAAAACTGTTTTTT.

The rearrangement uses TRBV9 and TRBJ2-3; 8 positions agree with TRBD2. The CDR3 runs to 15 residues. Germline CDR1 and CDR2: SGDLS and YYNGEE. Trimming took 0 bases from V and 1 from J; bases not matched to a gene: 1. For the CDR3, the DNA is TGTGCCAGCAGCGTAGTGACTAGCGGCACAGATACGCAGTATTTT. Translated: CASSVVTSGTDTQYF.

The table lists this clone with a count of one. The V call is TRBV29-1, the J call TRBJ2-3; D is undetermined. The V end was cut by 8 bases, the J end by 0 bases, with 6 bases between. CDR1 is SQVTM, CDR2 ANQGSEA, per germline. This CDR3 has 11 amino acids. CDR3 sequence reads: CSSGSTDTQYF. DNA of the CDR3: TGCAGCTCAGGAAGCACAGATACGCAGTATTTT.

This clone was seen once. The chain carries TRBV3-1 (or the pseudogene TRBV3-2) and TRBJ2-7, with a tentative D call TRBD2 (6 bases). The CDR3 sequence is 17 residues long. Germline CDR1 LGHDT, CDR2 YNNKEL (reference sequence). Trimming removed 3 bases at V and 0 bases at J, with 18 bases between. CDR3 sequence reads: CASSHLPGGDRSYEQYF. CDR3 DNA: TGTGCCAGCAGCCACCTACCCGGGGGTGATCGCTCCTACGAGCAGTACTTC.

The V and J genes are TRBV14 and TRBJ2-1; D remains unclear. There are 14 residues in the CDR3. Trimming left V 5 bases short and J 1 base short, with 9 bases between. Germline V lookup: CDR1 SGHDN, CDR2 FVKESK. As DNA, the CDR3 is TGTGCCAGCAGCTGGGCCAATTCCTACAATGAGCAGTTCTTC. It is translated as CASSWANSYNEQFF.

The CDR3 spells CASGLVRSSYNEQFF. CDR3 sequence (DNA): TGTGCTAGTGGTTTGGTACGTAGCTCCTACAATGAGCAGTTCTTC. This sequence joins TRBV12-5 and TRBJ2-1; no clear D gene. Trimming cost V 0 bases and J 0 bases, with 6 bases left between them. CDR1 LGHNT and CDR2 FRNRAP come from the germline V gene. The CDR3 runs to 15 residues.

V and J are TRBV6-5 and TRBJ2-1; 9 positions agree with TRBD1. Germline loops: CDR1 MNHEY, CDR2 SVGAGI. The CDR3 is made up of 15 amino acids. The ends lost 2 bases at V and 6 bases at J; junction bases unmatched: 5. CDR3 sequence (DNA): TGTGCCAGCAGTTACCGGGACAGGGAAACCAATGAGCAGTTCTTC. It yields the protein CASSYRDRETNEQFF.

This clone has only a few counts. V gene TRBV6-6 combines with J gene TRBJ2-7; 13 nucleotides line up with TRBD2. V shed 4 bases, J shed 7 bases, and the junction held 7 bases outside the gene matches. This CDR3 is built from 15 residues. Germline values: CDR1 MNHNY, CDR2 SVGAGI (reference sequence). The CDR3 bases are TGTGCCAGCAGTTCACTAGCGGGAGGGTCTTCGGAGCAGTACTTC. Amino acids: CASSSLAGGSSEQYF.

V usage is TRBV11-2 and J usage is TRBJ1-2; D gene unclear. This CDR3 has 15 residues. Germline-derived CDR1 and CDR2 are SGHAT and FQNNGV. V was trimmed by 1 base and J by 4 bases, leaving 13 bases between them. In nucleotides, the CDR3 is TGTGCCAGCAGCTTAGTCCCATTCGGAGGCTATGGCTACACCTTC. Amino acid sequence: CASSLVPFGGYGYTF. Together with reference TRBV11-2 and TRBJ1-2, the CDR3 gives the full variable domain: EAGVAQSPRYKIIEKRQSVAFWCNPISGHATLYWYQQILGQGPKLLIQFQNNGVVDDSQLPKDRFSAERLKGVDSTLKIQPAKLEDSAVYLCASSLVPFGGYGYTFGSGTRLTVV.

This chain links TRBV7-9 with TRBJ2-2; TRBD2 matches 12 bases. The CDR3 sequence is 15 residues long. Germline V gives CDR1 SEHNR, CDR2 FQNEAQ (reference sequence). Trimming removed 1 base from V and 9 bases from J; junction bases left unmatched: 3. The CDR3, as DNA: TGTGCCAGCAGCTTAGGGGGACTAGCGGGCCGGGAGCTGTTTTTT. Translating it yields CASSLGGLAGRELFF.

V usage is TRBV19 and J usage is TRBJ2-1; D may be TRBD2 (6 bases). This CDR3 region has 13 residues. Germline assignment: CDR1 LNHDA and CDR2 SQIVND (reference sequence). Trimming pared 4 bases from V and 8 bases from J, leaving 12 bases between. The DNA for the CDR3 is TGTGCCAGTAGTAGGGCTAGCGTATATGAGCAGTTCTTC. It yields the protein CASSRASVYEQFF.

This clone was recorded once. The chain carries TRBV21-1 and TRBJ1-6; TRBD1 is the table's D call and was not checked against the DNA. TRBV21-1 is assigned pseudogene status. The CDR3 loop spans 18 amino acids. For the CDR3, the DNA is TGTGCCAGCAGAAGAGAACCCGGGACAGGGGATTGCGGATCACCCCTCCACTTT. This encodes CASRREPGTGDCGSPLHF.